The 13 T cell receptor beta chains in this list originate from one sample, sequenced in a study of molecular identifiers for immune sequencing clone quantification. Each CDR3 protein is one row after TCRdb ran MiXCR on the PCR reads. This table holds some 66,000 distinct CDR3 sequences, around 20% found once. Sequencing used naive CD8+ T cells from blood, with Jurkat cell RNA spiked in. The sample's subset: FACS-sorted CD8+CD4-CCR7+CD45RA+ naive T cells. The receptors come from a human donor in good health. Some libraries in this study had Jurkat cell RNA spiked in.

This clonotype was seen ten or more times. This chain uses TRBV30 with TRBJ2-3, with 8 positions matching TRBD1. Germline V lookup: CDR1 GTSNPN, CDR2 SVGIG (reference sequence). Trimming cost V 8 bases and J 3 bases; bases outside gene matches: 7. The CDR3 has 13 residues. CDR3 sequence: CASGQGWTDTQYF. CDR3 bases: TGTGCCAGTGGACAGGGTTGGACAGATACGCAGTATTTT.

CDR3 region: CASSVDLGLAYEQYF. CDR3 DNA sequence: TGTGCCAGCAGCGTAGATTTGGGACTAGCCTACGAGCAGTACTTC. This chain joins TRBV9 and TRBJ2-7; 8 nucleotides match TRBD2. The CDR3 consists of 15 residues. Trimming removed 0 bases from V and 2 bases from J; junction bases left unmatched: 4. CDR1 is SGDLS, CDR2 YYNGEE, per germline.

A remark on this clonotype: A much larger clone sits a single nucleotide away, making a read error possible. The chain combines TRBV24-1 with TRBJ2-7; D is perhaps TRBD1 (5 bases). There are 14 residues in the CDR3. Germline V gene lookup returns CDR1 KGHDR and CDR2 SFDVKD. The CDR3 sequence: CATSDRQPPYELYF. The CDR3 DNA is TGTGCCACCAGTGATCGACAGCCGCCCTACGAGCTGTACTTC.

The sample holds a few counts of this clonotype. This chain links TRBV6-2 or TRBV6-3 with TRBJ2-7; 10 bases are a match to TRBD2. Germline values: CDR1 MNHEY, CDR2 SVGEGT. The V gene end was trimmed by 10 bases and the J gene end by 3 bases; junction bases not matched to a gene: 12. The CDR3 is 15 residues long. The CDR3 coding sequence is TGTGCCACCTCGAAGGGAGCTAGCGGGAGCTACGAGCAGTACTTC. Protein product: CATSKGASGSYEQYF.

Points on this clonotype: A much larger clone differs from this one at a single base, so this may be a read error. The gene calls are TRBV12-3 or TRBV12-4 and TRBJ2-3; D gene uncertain. The ends were cut back, 0 bases at V and 7 bases at J, with 5 bases in the middle. CDR3 length equals 12 residues. The CDR3 protein is CASSLAQNTQYF. The CDR3 DNA sequence: TGTGCCAGCAGTTTAGCTCAGAATACGCAGTATTTT.

In this sample, this clonotype turned up once. The V call is TRBV11-2, the J call TRBJ2-4; 8 nucleotides align to TRBD2. The CDR3 length is 15 residues. The germline V gene encodes CDR1 SGHAT and CDR2 FQNNGV. Unmatched junction bases numbered 5, after V lost 5 bases and J lost 2 bases. Written as DNA, the CDR3 is TGTGCCAGCAGCGCCCAGCGGGAGCCCAAAAACATTCAGTACTTC. Translated: CASSAQREPKNIQYF.

The CDR3 DNA reads TGTGCCAGCGGGGGAGGGTACGAGCAGTACTTC. Translated, it gives CASGGGYEQYF. The rearrangement uses TRBV27 and TRBJ2-7, with 7 bases fitting TRBD2. Germline loops: CDR1 MNHEY, CDR2 SMNVEV (reference sequence). V gave up 8 bases and J gave up 4 bases; unmatched junction bases: 2. This CDR3 contains 11 residues.

This clonotype was seen repeatedly, ten times or more. The rearrangement links TRBV27 to TRBJ2-7; TRBD2 matches 7 bases. The germline gives CDR1 MNHEY, CDR2 SMNVEV (reference sequence). CDR3 length: 16 amino acids. With 5 bases clipped from V and 3 bases from J, the junction kept 13 bases outside the gene matches. CDR3 nucleotides: TGTGCCAGCAGTCCGGCCCATGGGACTATCTTCTACGAGCAGTACTTC. Its protein product is CASSPAHGTIFYEQYF.

This clonotype was detected only a few times. This chain joins TRBV7-9 and TRBJ2-2; D is undetermined. CDR1 and CDR2 from the germline V gene are SEHNR and FQNEAQ (reference sequence). Trimming shortened V by 0 bases and J by 1 base, and 3 bases separated the two germline ends. This CDR3 comprises 14 residues. CDR3 loop: CASSLAENTGELFF. In DNA, the CDR3 is TGTGCCAGCAGCTTAGCAGAGAACACCGGGGAGCTGTTTTTT.

The rearrangement uses TRBV20-1 and TRBJ2-2; 7 bases are shared with TRBD1. CDR1 and CDR2 (germline): DFQATT, SNEGSKA (reference sequence). Trimming removed 4 bases from V and 1 base from J; junction bases left unmatched: 9. CDR3 length: 16 residues. The CDR3 region has the DNA TGCAGTGCTATTTGCTTGGGGACAGAGAACACCGGGGAGCTGTTTTTT. It yields the protein CSAICLGTENTGELFF.

In its sample, this clonotype was seen many times. The rearrangement links TRBV4-1 to TRBJ2-1; the match to TRBD2 covers 12 bases. Unmatched junction bases numbered 5, after V lost 4 bases and J lost 7 bases. CDR1 MGHRA and CDR2 YSYEKL come from the germline V gene. This CDR3 comprises 15 residues. In DNA form, the CDR3 reads TGCGCCAGCAGCCCCCCTAGCGGGAGGGTAAATGAGCAGTTCTTC. As protein: CASSPPSGRVNEQFF.

For this clonotype: A much bigger clone sits one base away, suggesting this may be a read error. This chain connects TRBV19 to TRBJ2-3, with D perhaps being TRBD1 or TRBD2 (5 bases each). The CDR3 runs 15 residues. The germline gives CDR1 LNHDA, CDR2 SQIVND (reference sequence). In DNA, the CDR3 is TGTGCCAGTAGTATTTTTGGGGGTTCCGCAGATGCGCAGTATTTT. Amino acids: CASSIFGGSADAQYF.

This clonotype was seen ten or more times. This chain links TRBV6-6 with TRBJ2-7; 8 bases map to TRBD1. This CDR3 is 12 amino acids long. The V gene's germline CDR1 is MNHNY and CDR2 SVGAGI (reference sequence). V shed 8 bases, J shed 3 bases, and the junction held 3 bases outside the gene matches. As DNA, the CDR3 is TGTGCCAGCGGGGACAGGCACTACGAGCAGTACTTC. Its translation is CASGDRHYEQYF.